The 20 T cell receptor beta chains listed next were all sequenced from one sample in a study of T cells in localized non-small cell lung cancer (dated by TCRdb to the early 2020s). Library generation was performed with the immunoSEQ multiplex PCR assay. As stored in TCRdb, this immuneACCESS dataset retains in-frame rearrangements with V and J assigned. A fraction of the clones does not appear; measured against another copy, unresolved V genes explain less than half of the discrepancy, and the remainder lacks a known reason. Within this sample are over a thousand clones, with more than 20% of them counted one time only. The top ten clones comprise approximately 30% of the sample. The source material was lung tumor tissue, sampled before any cancer treatment. All receptors come from a male donor at least 60 years old with stage III squamous cell lung carcinoma.

This clone was counted between two and nine times. This chain joins TRBV6-8 and TRBJ2-1; tentative D call: TRBD2 (5 bases). Trimming pared 5 bases from V and 1 base from J, leaving 12 bases between. The CDR3 loop spans 15 amino acids. Germline assignment: CDR1 MNHGY and CDR2 SAAAGT. Here the CDR3 reads CASSPFGESYNEQFF. The CDR3 bases are TGTGCCAGCAGTCCATTCGGGGAATCCTACAATGAGCAGTTCTTC.

This sequence joins TRBV5-1 and TRBJ1-1, with 10 bases fitting TRBD1. After removal of 1 base from V and 10 bases from J, the junction contained 10 bases not matched to a gene. The CDR3 spans 15 residues. Per the germline V gene, CDR1 is SGHRS and CDR2 is YFSETQ. The CDR3: CASSLSATGGRGAFF. The DNA of the CDR3 is TGCGCCAGCAGCTTGTCGGCGACAGGGGGCCGGGGAGCTTTCTTT.

By its share, this clone is medium-sized. The gene calls are TRBV11-3 and TRBJ1-6; D possibly corresponds to TRBD1 (6 bases). Germline CDR1 and CDR2: SGHNT and YENEEA. CDR3 length: 17 residues. Trimming pared 0 bases from V and 1 base from J, leaving 10 bases between. This chain's CDR3 is CASSLDSTGSYNSPLHF. Here the CDR3 DNA reads TGTGCCAGCAGCTTAGACTCTACAGGGTCCTATAATTCACCCCTCCACTTT.

This clone has more than one count but fewer than ten. The chain has TRBV9 and TRBJ1-4; possibly TRBD1 for D (6 bases). The CDR3 consists of 17 residues. The V gene's germline CDR1 is SGDLS and CDR2 YYNGEE. The germline V and J ends were trimmed by 5 bases and 2 bases, with 19 bases remaining between them. The CDR3 sequence: CASSLNRASTTNEKLFF. CDR3 coding DNA: TGTGCCAGCAGTCTTAACAGGGCGAGCACGACTAATGAAAAACTGTTTTTT.

This sequence joins TRBV19 and TRBJ2-7, with D unresolved. Deletions cut 3 bases from V and 4 bases from J, with 10 bases between. The CDR3 covers 13 residues. Germline V lookup: CDR1 LNHDA, CDR2 SQIVND (reference sequence). The CDR3 protein is CASSIEDGYEQYF. CDR3 coding DNA: TGTGCCAGTAGTATTGAAGACGGATACGAGCAGTACTTC.

This chain uses TRBV19 with TRBJ1-2; D is unresolved. V was clipped by 3 bases and J by 9 bases, with 14 bases between them. In germline, CDR1 is LNHDA, CDR2 SQIVND (reference sequence). The CDR3 covers 13 residues. This chain's CDR3 is CASSIRVDGSYTF. CDR3 in DNA: TGTGCCAGTAGTATTAGGGTCGATGGAAGCTACACCTTC. Supplemented by reference TRBV19 and TRBJ1-2, the full variable domain reads DGGITQSPKYLFRKEGQNVTLSCEQNLNHDAMYWYRQDPGQGLRLIYYSQIVNDFQKGDIAEGYSVSREKKESFPLTVTSAQKNPTAFYLCASSIRVDGSYTFGSGTRLTVV.

This clone was counted between two and nine times. The rearrangement uses TRBV6-8 and TRBJ2-1, with TRBD2 matching 10 bases. The length of the CDR3 is 15 residues. Germline values: CDR1 MNHGY, CDR2 SAAAGT. V lost 5 bases, J lost 5 bases, and 6 bases stayed unmatched. This CDR3 is CASSPLAGGHNEQFF. The CDR3 bases are TGTGCCAGCAGTCCTTTAGCGGGGGGACACAATGAGCAGTTCTTC.

This clone showed up just a few times. This chain joins TRBV28 and TRBJ1-1; possible D gene TRBD1, 5 bases. This CDR3 comprises 14 residues. V lost 1 base and J 9 bases, leaving 15 bases between the germline ends. Germline V CDR1 and CDR2: MDHEN, SYDVKM. The CDR3 loop is CASSLSGGGLKAFF. In DNA form, the CDR3 reads TGTGCCAGCAGTTTATCCGGTGGGGGGTTGAAAGCTTTCTTT. Using reference TRBV28 and TRBJ1-1 for the parts outside the CDR3, the full variable domain is DVKVTQSSRYLVKRTGEKVFLECVQDMDHENMFWYRQDPGLGLRLIYFSYDVKMKEKGDIPEGYSVSREKKERFSLILESASTNQTSMYLCASSLSGGGLKAFFGQGTRLTVV.

This rearrangement joins TRBV6-8 to TRBJ2-7; 11 bases line up with TRBD2. This CDR3 has 17 residues. In germline, CDR1 is MNHGY, CDR2 SAAAGT. The V gene end was trimmed by 2 bases and the J gene end by 3 bases; junction bases not matched to a gene: 9. The CDR3, as DNA: TGTGCCAGCAGTTACGCTAGCGGGGGGATTCTCCACTACGAGCAGTACTTC. Its translation: CASSYASGGILHYEQYF.

J is TRBJ2-7 and V is TRBV19; D remains ambiguous. V gave up 0 bases and J gave up 0 bases, with 3 bases separating them. CDR1 is LNHDA, CDR2 SQIVND, per germline (reference sequence). The length of the CDR3 is 13 residues. The CDR3 nucleotides read TGTGCCAGTAGTATAGAGGCCTCCTACGAGCAGTACTTC. This sequence encodes CASSIEASYEQYF.

This clone counts as large. This chain links TRBV30 with TRBJ1-1; TRBD1 matches 7 bases. In germline, CDR1 is GTSNPN, CDR2 SVGIG (reference sequence). CDR3 length: 14 residues. The junction had 7 bases not matched to a gene; V was cut back by 1 base and J by 5 bases. In DNA form, the CDR3 reads TGTGCCTGGAGTGAAGGGGGCGCGAGTACTGAAGCTTTCTTT. Its protein product is CAWSEGGASTEAFF.

This chain connects TRBV1 to TRBJ2-7; the table's TRBD1 call for D was not verified on the DNA. TRBV1 is a listed pseudogene. The CDR3 contains 14 residues. CDR3 nucleotide sequence: TGCGCCAGCAGCCAAGCGACAGGGAATTACGAGCAGTACTTC. Its translation: CASSQATGNYEQYF.

The chain combines TRBV19 with TRBJ1-5; 7 bases fit TRBD1. The CDR3 extends over 14 amino acids. The ends lost 5 bases at V and 3 bases at J; junction bases unmatched: 4. CDR1 LNHDA and CDR2 SQIVND come from the germline V gene (reference sequence). CDR3 in DNA: TGTGCCAGTAGTTTGGGACAGTACAATCAGCCCCAGCATTTT. Its translation is CASSLGQYNQPQHF.

For this clone: The germline gene is not matched at one end of the junction; a read error may be the cause. This sequence joins TRBV6-8 and TRBJ2-7; the match to TRBD1 covers 10 bases. The CDR3 has 18 residues. Germline CDR1 and CDR2: MNHGY and SAAAGT. The CDR3, as DNA: TGTGCCAGCAGTAACTCCGGGACAGGGGACTCCCTACGTGTCGAGCAGTACTTC. Translating it yields CASSNSGTGDSLRVEQYF.

This chain connects TRBV12-5 to TRBJ1-2; 9 bases line up with TRBD1. This CDR3 is 13 amino acids long. Germline CDR1 reads LGHNT; CDR2 reads FRNRAP. The CDR3 DNA reads as TGTGCCAGCACCATAGACAGGGGGAATGGCTACACCTTC. Amino acid sequence: CASTIDRGNGYTF.

The V gene is TRBV5-1, the J gene TRBJ1-6; a possible D gene is TRBD1 (5 bases). Per the germline V gene, CDR1 is SGHRS and CDR2 is YFSETQ. The CDR3 runs to 15 residues. The V end lost 0 bases, the J end lost 9 bases, and 13 bases lay between the germline ends. The CDR3 is CASSLEGREGSPLHF. Here the CDR3 DNA reads TGCGCCAGCAGCTTGGAGGGCAGGGAGGGTTCACCCCTCCACTTT.

This chain joins TRBV7-6 and TRBJ2-3, with 12 bases matching TRBD2. Unmatched junction bases numbered 5, after V lost 1 base and J lost 3 bases. The CDR3 consists of 17 residues. In germline, CDR1 is SGHVS, CDR2 FNYEAQ. CDR3 residues: CASSLGLAGGPTDTQYF. CDR3 in DNA: TGTGCCAGCAGCTTAGGGCTAGCGGGGGGGCCGACAGATACGCAGTATTTT.

J is TRBJ1-5 and V is TRBV9, with TRBD1 matching over 7 bases. The CDR3 sequence is 14 residues long. Germline V gene lookup returns CDR1 SGDLS and CDR2 YYNGEE. The V and J ends lost 5 bases and 5 bases, in that order; junction bases with no gene match: 7. CDR3 sequence: CASSFDREDQPQHF. CDR3 coding DNA: TGTGCCAGCAGTTTTGACAGGGAGGATCAGCCCCAGCATTTT.

By share, this clone counts as medium-sized (0.01 to 0.1%). The genes are TRBV11-3 and TRBJ2-5; perhaps TRBD2 as D (6 bases). Trimming removed 5 bases at V and 2 bases at J, with 18 bases between. Per the germline V gene, CDR1 is SGHNT and CDR2 is YENEEA. The CDR3 is 16 residues long. The CDR3 region has the DNA TGTGCCAGCAGCCCCATAGGTAGCGGAAGGCAAGAGACCCAGTACTTC. Its protein product is CASSPIGSGRQETQYF.

The genes are TRBV28 and TRBJ1-5; D possibly corresponds to TRBD1 (5 bases). The CDR3 is made up of 15 amino acids. Germline assignment: CDR1 MDHEN and CDR2 SYDVKM. Trimming removed 5 bases from V and 6 bases from J, with 17 bases in between. The CDR3 DNA is TGTGCCAGCAGTCCGGGACCATCTCCCCCTCAGCCCCAGCATTTT. Translated: CASSPGPSPPQPQHF.